The 32 T cell receptor beta chains in this list originate from one sample, sequenced in a study of cytomegalovirus exposure and HLA in healthy donors. PCR employed 60 Vbeta and 13 Jbeta primers. TCRdb keeps only in-frame clones here, not all; method: immunoSEQ multiplex PCR. The table has about 150,000 clones, around a tenth seen once. Sequencing was performed on PBMCs. Source of these receptors: a man aged 45-60 years in good health and CMV-seronegative.

This sequence joins TRBV5-1 and TRBJ2-5; TRBD2 agrees at 8 bases. Germline CDR1 SGHRS, CDR2 YFSETQ. V dropped 1 base and J dropped 0; count of bases not matched to a gene: 5. CDR3 size: 16 residues. CDR3 region: CASSLNPGGNQETQYF. In nucleotides, the CDR3 is TGCGCCAGCAGCTTGAACCCGGGGGGGAACCAAGAGACCCAGTACTTC.

A few counts support this clone. The chain recombines TRBV19 with TRBJ2-6; D possibly corresponds to TRBD2 (5 bases). With 3 bases removed from V and 2 bases from J, the gap between germline ends came to 8 bases. Germline CDR1 reads LNHDA; CDR2 reads SQIVND (reference sequence). The CDR3 is made up of 15 amino acids. CDR3 in amino acids: CASSIAGTGANVLTF. The CDR3 coding sequence is TGTGCCAGTAGTATTGCCGGGACTGGGGCCAACGTCCTGACTTTC.

The chain has TRBV4-1 and TRBJ1-2; TRBD1 agrees at 7 bases. V lost 1 base, J lost 5 bases, and 4 bases stayed unmatched. The CDR3 length is 14 residues. Germline values: CDR1 MGHRA, CDR2 YSYEKL. The CDR3 loop reads CASSQVTGAYGYTF. The CDR3 nucleotides read TGCGCCAGCAGCCAAGTAACAGGGGCGTATGGCTACACCTTC.

This clone turned up a few times. This chain connects TRBV14 to TRBJ2-1; TRBD1 might be the D (6 bases). Germline CDR1 reads SGHDN; CDR2 reads FVKESK. The length of the CDR3 is 15 residues. V dropped 0 bases and J dropped 5 bases, with 11 bases sitting between them. The CDR3 loop is CASSQDGDTHNEQFF. CDR3 sequence (DNA): TGTGCCAGCAGCCAAGACGGGGACACACACAATGAGCAGTTCTTC.

The rearrangement links TRBV5-6 to TRBJ1-2, with D unresolved. The CDR3 length is 14 residues. Germline V gene sequence: CDR1 SGHDT, CDR2 YYEEEE. V lost 1 base and J lost 3, with 10 bases in between. The CDR3 nucleotides are TGTGCCAGCAGCTTGCGGAGGGTGGACTATGGCTACACCTTC. Encoded protein: CASSLRRVDYGYTF.

The gene calls are TRBV9 and TRBJ2-2, with TRBD2 matching over 7 bases. Germline CDR1 and CDR2: SGDLS and YYNGEE. The J segment lost 3 bases and the V segment lost 0 bases, leaving 2 bases of the junction unmatched. This CDR3 spans 15 amino acids. The CDR3 protein is CASSVGGGDTGELFF. CDR3 bases: TGTGCCAGCAGCGTAGGGGGAGGGGACACCGGGGAGCTGTTTTTT.

The chain is built from TRBV6-1 and TRBJ1-5; tentatively, D is TRBD1 (5 bases). This CDR3 region has 15 residues. Per germline, CDR1 MNHNS and CDR2 SASEGT. V was clipped by 1 base and J by 0 bases, with 7 bases between them. The CDR3 is CASSEDRYSNQPQHF. The CDR3, as DNA: TGTGCCAGCAGTGAAGACAGGTATAGCAATCAGCCCCAGCATTTT.

The rearrangement joins TRBV11-2 to TRBJ1-1, with TRBD1 matching over 7 bases. Looked up from germline, CDR1 is SGHAT and CDR2 is FQNNGV. The CDR3 runs 17 residues. Germline trimming cut 7 bases from V and 1 base from J; bases unmatched to any gene: 15. Written as DNA, the CDR3 is TGTGCCAGCACCATAAGGGGGCCCGGGCAAGGGAACACTGAAGCTTTCTTT. This encodes CASTIRGPGQGNTEAFF.

The table lists this clone with a few counts. The chain carries TRBV6-6 and TRBJ1-1; no reliable D call. In germline, CDR1 is MNHNY, CDR2 SVGAGI (reference sequence). The CDR3 is made up of 12 amino acids. Trimming took 7 bases from V and 7 from J, leaving 13 bases between them. CDR3: CASNSERGEAFF. The CDR3 DNA sequence: TGTGCCAGCAACTCCGAACGGGGTGAAGCTTTCTTT.

The gene calls are TRBV28 and TRBJ1-5, with D unclear. The CDR3 is made up of 13 amino acids. Germline CDR1 is MDHEN and CDR2 is SYDVKM. Trimming cost V 4 bases and J 7 bases, with 11 bases left between them. The CDR3 spells CASSSAPQQPQHF. The CDR3 DNA is TGTGCCAGCAGTTCGGCTCCACAGCAGCCCCAGCATTTT.

The chain links TRBV11-2 to TRBJ1-1; 9 bases align to TRBD1. The CDR3 extends over 17 amino acids. Trimming took 5 bases from V and 2 from J; bases not matched to a gene: 12. Germline loops: CDR1 SGHAT, CDR2 FQNNGV. The CDR3 coding sequence is TGTGCCAGCAGCCAGAGGTTAGGACAGGGGAGTAACACTGAAGCTTTCTTT. Translating gives CASSQRLGQGSNTEAFF.

This clone occurred a few times. This rearrangement joins TRBV19 to TRBJ1-3; D unclear. The V gene's germline CDR1 is LNHDA and CDR2 SQIVND (reference sequence). The CDR3 is made up of 14 amino acids. V was shortened by 7 bases and J by 0 bases, with 10 bases between the two germline ends. The CDR3 reads CASMREISGNTIYF. As DNA, the CDR3 is TGTGCCAGTATGCGGGAAATCTCTGGAAACACCATATATTTT.

The V call is TRBV27, the J call TRBJ1-5, with D unresolved. Germline CDR1 is MNHEY and CDR2 is SMNVEV (reference sequence). Trimming shortened V by 4 bases and J by 3 bases, and 4 bases separated the two germline ends. This CDR3 has 12 amino acids. CDR3 region: CASSYNNQPQHF. The CDR3 DNA follows: TGTGCCAGCAGTTATAACAATCAGCCCCAGCATTTT.

A few counts support this clone. This chain uses TRBV19 with TRBJ2-7; 7 nucleotides agree with TRBD1. The CDR3 has 15 amino acids. J was trimmed by 2 bases and V by 7 bases; bases with no gene match: 11. Germline values: CDR1 LNHDA, CDR2 SQIVND (reference sequence). CDR3 coding DNA: TGTGCCAGTACCGCCTCCGGGACAGCCCCCTACGAGCAGTACTTC. This encodes CASTASGTAPYEQYF.

The V call is TRBV7-6, the J call TRBJ2-2; D gene unclear. V was shortened by 6 bases and J by 0 bases, with 17 bases between the two germline ends. Germline CDR1 is SGHVS and CDR2 is FNYEAQ. CDR3 length equals 17 residues. Here the CDR3 reads CASSPSGYAANTGELFF. Written as DNA, the CDR3 is TGTGCCAGCAGTCCGTCCGGTTACGCCGCGAACACCGGGGAGCTGTTTTTT. The entire variable domain, with the rest obtained from reference TRBV7-6 and TRBJ2-2, is as follows: GAGVSQSPRYKVTKRGQDVALRCDPISGHVSLYWYRQALGQGPEFLTYFNYEAQQDKSGLPNDRFSAERPEGSISTLTIQRTEQRDSAMYRCASSPSGYAANTGELFFGEGSRLTVL.

The sample holds a few counts of this clone. The chain carries TRBV7-9 and TRBJ1-5, with 8 positions matching TRBD1. Germline V CDR1 and CDR2: SEHNR, FQNEAQ (reference sequence). The CDR3 spans 16 residues. Trimming took 3 bases from V and 4 from J; bases not matched to a gene: 8. CDR3 DNA sequence: TGTGCCAGCAGCTTTTCAGGGGGCGTATCTAATCAGCCCCAGCATTTT. Residues: CASSFSGGVSNQPQHF.

A note on this clone: Since no conserved phenylalanine or tryptophan closes the CDR3, a read error is the likely cause. CDR3 DNA: TGTGCCGCCGGGACAGGAAACACCGGGGAGCTGTTTGTT. It translates to CAAGTGNTGELFV. The chain links TRBV7-7 to TRBJ2-2, with 8 bases aligning to TRBD1. V gave up 11 bases and J gave up 2 bases; unmatched junction bases: 4. The V gene's germline CDR1 is SSHAT and CDR2 FNYEAQ (reference sequence). There are 13 residues in the CDR3.

The chain combines TRBV19 with TRBJ2-5, with 9 bases identical to TRBD1. Unmatched junction bases numbered 5, after V lost 3 bases and J lost 3 bases. The CDR3 length is 15 residues. Germline V lookup: CDR1 LNHDA, CDR2 SQIVND (reference sequence). CDR3 protein: CASSITGTGKETQYF. DNA for the CDR3: TGTGCCAGTAGTATCACCGGGACAGGGAAAGAGACCCAGTACTTC.

The rearrangement links TRBV15 to TRBJ1-6; 9 bases are shared with TRBD1. CDR1 is LNHNV, CDR2 YYDKDF, per germline (reference sequence). V shed 1 base, J shed 10 bases, and the junction held 5 bases outside the gene matches. The CDR3 length is 15 residues. This CDR3 is CATSRVTGGRSPLHF. The CDR3 nucleotides read TGTGCCACCAGCAGAGTAACAGGGGGCAGGTCACCCCTCCACTTT.

This clone was found a few times. As DNA, the CDR3 is TGTGCCAGCAGCGCCCAACGACTCGATGAGCAGTTCTTC. It codes for CASSAQRLDEQFF. The rearrangement uses TRBV6-4 and TRBJ2-1; no definite D call. V gave up 6 bases and J gave up 8 bases, with 14 bases separating them. Germline V CDR1 and CDR2: MRHNA, SNTAGT. The CDR3 spans 13 residues.

This clone turned up a few times. The V gene is TRBV4-2, the J gene TRBJ2-7, with 12 bases fitting TRBD2. The germline V gene encodes CDR1 LGHNA and CDR2 YNFKEQ. Unmatched junction bases numbered 12, after V lost 4 bases and J lost 5 bases. CDR3 length: 17 residues. The CDR3, as DNA: TGTGCCAGCAGCCCCGAGGCCCTAGCGGGAGGGTCCAACGAGCAGTACTTC. Its protein product is CASSPEALAGGSNEQYF.

This clone appeared a few times. V is TRBV5-1 and J is TRBJ1-1, with 9 bases aligning to TRBD1. Losses at the gene ends were 1 base for V and 2 bases for J; bases not matched to a gene: 15. Germline lookup yields CDR1 SGHRS and CDR2 YFSETQ. The CDR3 runs 19 residues. The CDR3 sequence: CASSLWDRATGRVNTEAFF. CDR3 nucleotide sequence: TGCGCCAGCAGCTTGTGGGACAGGGCGACCGGCCGCGTTAACACTGAAGCTTTCTTT.

This clone was seen more than once but under ten times. This rearrangement joins TRBV5-1 to TRBJ2-7, with TRBD2 as a possible D gene (6 bases). The CDR3 contains 15 residues. Trimming cost V 0 bases and J 1 base, with 11 bases left between them. Germline CDR1 and CDR2: SGHRS and YFSETQ. CDR3 sequence (DNA): TGCGCCAGCAGCTTGGCGGGGGTCAGGTCCTACGAGCAGTACTTC. This codes for CASSLAGVRSYEQYF.

The chain recombines TRBV7-2 with TRBJ1-1; maybe TRBD1 (6 bases). The length of the CDR3 is 15 residues. CDR1 and CDR2 (germline): SGHTA, FQGNSA. Trimming removed 5 bases from V and 4 bases from J, with 17 bases in between. CDR3 sequence reads: CASSPISEGGTEAFF. CDR3 bases: TGTGCCAGCAGCCCAATCTCGGAAGGGGGCACTGAAGCTTTCTTT.

V usage is TRBV7-9 and J usage is TRBJ1-4; D is uncertain. This CDR3 comprises 16 residues. Germline CDR1 SEHNR, CDR2 FQNEAQ (reference sequence). Trimming took off 5 bases at V and 0 bases at J, with 13 bases between the two ends. CDR3 DNA sequence: TGTGCCAGCAGCAACCAGGAAGGTGCAACTAATGAAAAACTGTTTTTT. Translating it yields CASSNQEGATNEKLFF. The full variable domain, rest sourced from reference TRBV7-9 and TRBJ1-4, is DTGVSQNPRHKITKRGQNVTFRCDPISEHNRLYWYRQTLGQGPEFLTYFQNEAQLEKSRLLSDRFSAERPKGSFSTLEIQRTEQGDSAMYLCASSNQEGATNEKLFFGSGTQLSVL.

The gene calls are TRBV28 and TRBJ1-1; D remains unclear. Trimming left V 4 bases short and J 1 base short, with 13 bases between. Germline loops: CDR1 MDHEN, CDR2 SYDVKM. This CDR3 is built from 15 residues. The CDR3 loop reads CASSSTSDWNTEAFF. CDR3 in DNA: TGTGCCAGCAGTTCCACCTCTGACTGGAACACTGAAGCTTTCTTT.

This clone was counted a few times. The genes are TRBV6-1 and TRBJ1-1; possible D gene TRBD1, 6 bases. In germline, CDR1 is MNHNS, CDR2 SASEGT. V lost 4 bases, J lost 2 bases, and 8 bases lay in between. The CDR3 loop spans 13 amino acids. The CDR3 DNA is TGTGCCAGCAGTGTGGACAGTAACACTGAAGCTTTCTTT. Translating gives CASSVDSNTEAFF.

This sequence joins TRBV2 and TRBJ1-1; TRBD1 is a possible D gene (5 bases). Germline V gene sequence: CDR1 SNHLY, CDR2 FYNNEI. The CDR3 length is 14 residues. V shed 9 bases and J shed 3 bases, with 17 bases lying between them. The CDR3 spells CASNRSRADTEAFF. CDR3 coding DNA: TGTGCCAGTAATCGGAGCAGGGCAGACACTGAAGCTTTCTTT.

Only a few counts were recorded for this clone. The chain couples TRBV19 to TRBJ2-1, with 12 bases matching TRBD2. This CDR3 is built from 16 residues. CDR1 is LNHDA and CDR2 is SQIVND in the germline V gene (reference sequence). Germline trimming cut 8 bases from V and 3 bases from J; bases unmatched to any gene: 8. CDR3 DNA sequence: TGTGCCAGTGCCCGTCGGACTAGCGGGGACTACAATGAGCAGTTCTTC. Translated: CASARRTSGDYNEQFF.

This clone turned up a few times. The chain has TRBV4-2 and TRBJ1-1; 7 bases are a match to TRBD1. Germline-derived CDR1 and CDR2 are LGHNA and YNFKEQ. V lost 0 bases and J lost 0; bases outside the gene matches: 10. This CDR3 is 18 amino acids long. The chain's CDR3 is CASSQDVRDRVMNTEAFF. The DNA of the CDR3 is TGTGCCAGCAGCCAAGATGTTAGGGACAGAGTTATGAACACTGAAGCTTTCTTT.

The chain joins TRBV7-3 to TRBJ2-3; unclear D gene. Germline values: CDR1 SGHTA, CDR2 FQGTGA. With 1 base removed from V and 1 base from J, the gap between germline ends came to 15 bases. This CDR3 contains 17 residues. CDR3 loop: CASSLRPSQSGTDTQYF. The CDR3 region has the DNA TGTGCCAGCAGCTTAAGGCCTTCCCAATCCGGCACAGATACGCAGTATTTT.

This clone occurred a few times. This sequence joins TRBV2 and TRBJ1-2, with TRBD1 identical over 7 bases. V was clipped by 8 bases and J by 4 bases; unmatched bases: 7. The length of the CDR3 is 13 residues. Germline lookup yields CDR1 SNHLY and CDR2 FYNNEI. The CDR3 sequence is CASLTRGPYGYTF. CDR3 nucleotide sequence: TGTGCCAGCCTGACAAGGGGGCCCTATGGCTACACCTTC.